A single sample is the source of the 28 T cell receptor beta chains below, sequenced in a study of blood T cell repertoires in COVID-19. Method: immunoSEQ multiplex PCR; TCRdb's copy keeps in-frame clones and lacks some. The table has fewer than 350,000 clones, 89% seen once. The specimen sequenced was PBMCs or T cells enriched from blood (not recorded which). Every receptor here comes from a woman in her thirties or forties who had recovered from COVID-19.

The table lists this clone with a count of one. The chain uses TRBV6-5 and TRBJ2-5, with 7 bases lining up with TRBD2. The V and J ends lost 2 bases and 4 bases, in that order; junction bases with no gene match: 4. Germline V CDR1 and CDR2: MNHEY, SVGAGI. The CDR3 is made up of 14 amino acids. The CDR3 reads CASSYVVAGETQYF. In DNA form, the CDR3 reads TGTGCCAGCAGTTACGTGGTAGCGGGAGAGACCCAGTACTTC.

This chain links TRBV27 with TRBJ1-6; D is possibly TRBD1 (6 bases). Trimming cost V 5 bases and J 4 bases, with 9 bases left between them. Germline V gene sequence: CDR1 MNHEY, CDR2 SMNVEV (reference sequence). The CDR3 has 14 residues. CDR3 region: CASSRGQYNSPLHF. CDR3 nucleotide sequence: TGTGCCAGCAGTAGGGGACAATATAATTCACCCCTCCACTTT.

The rearrangement links TRBV6-5 to TRBJ1-1; tentatively, D is TRBD1 (5 bases). Germline CDR1 MNHEY, CDR2 SVGAGI. V was trimmed by 0 bases and J by 0 bases, leaving 11 bases between them. The CDR3 has 16 amino acids. In nucleotides, the CDR3 is TGTGCCAGCAGTTACTCGGGGGAGGGCTTGAACACTGAAGCTTTCTTT. It specifies CASSYSGEGLNTEAFF.

CDR3 sequence reads: CATSDLDRDEQFF. The CDR3 DNA sequence: TGTGCCACCAGTGATTTGGACAGGGATGAGCAGTTCTTC. V and J are TRBV24-1 and TRBJ2-1; 7 positions agree with TRBD1. With 0 bases clipped from V and 8 bases from J, the junction kept 0 bases outside the gene matches. Germline CDR1 reads KGHDR; CDR2 reads SFDVKD. The CDR3 runs to 13 residues.

This clone was seen just once. The chain uses TRBV4-3 and TRBJ1-1; no definite D call. Germline values: CDR1 LGHNA, CDR2 YSLEER. CDR3 length: 12 amino acids. V was cut by 3 bases and J by 1 base, with 3 bases left in between. Written as DNA, the CDR3 is TGCGCCAGCAGCCATAGGAACACTGAAGCTTTCTTT. Its translation: CASSHRNTEAFF.

The chain has TRBV4-1 and TRBJ2-5, with TRBD2 matching over 11 bases. Trimming at V came to 3 bases and at J to 0 bases, leaving 3 bases not matched to a gene. This CDR3 is built from 16 residues. Germline CDR1 MGHRA, CDR2 YSYEKL. This CDR3 reads CASSHVAGGYQETQYF. CDR3 nucleotide sequence: TGCGCCAGCAGCCATGTAGCGGGGGGGTACCAAGAGACCCAGTACTTC.

The rearrangement links TRBV4-3 to TRBJ1-5; D is uncertain. V was shortened by 4 bases and J by 2 bases, with 12 bases between the two germline ends. CDR1 is LGHNA and CDR2 is YSLEER in the germline V gene. The CDR3 is 15 residues long. The CDR3 nucleotides are TGCGCCAGCAGCCCGGATCGGGGAGGCAATCAGCCCCAGCATTTT. Its protein product is CASSPDRGGNQPQHF.

The chain recombines TRBV11-3 with TRBJ2-2; the match to TRBD2 covers 12 bases. The CDR3 contains 19 residues. V shed 0 bases and J 1 base; nucleotides not matched to a gene: 6. Germline V lookup: CDR1 SGHNT, CDR2 YENEEA. The CDR3 sequence is CASSLDPASGRGNTGELFF. In DNA, the CDR3 is TGTGCCAGCAGCTTAGATCCGGCTAGCGGGAGGGGGAACACCGGGGAGCTGTTTTTT. Together with reference TRBV11-3 and TRBJ2-2, the CDR3 gives the full variable domain: EAGVVQSPRYKIIEKKQPVAFWCNPISGHNTLYWYLQNLGQGPELLIRYENEEAVDDSQLPKDRFSAERLKGVDSTLKIQPAELGDSAVYLCASSLDPASGRGNTGELFFGEGSRLTVL.

This chain connects TRBV5-4 to TRBJ2-3; no firm D call. Deletions cut 2 bases from V and 0 bases from J, with 4 bases between. Germline lookup yields CDR1 SGHNT and CDR2 YYREEE (reference sequence). The CDR3 totals 13 residues. In nucleotides, the CDR3 is TGTGCCAGCAGCTTCATGAGCACAGATACGCAGTATTTT. This encodes CASSFMSTDTQYF.

This clone was observed a few times. The chain couples TRBV7-2 to TRBJ1-1; 9 bases match TRBD1. V was pared by 5 bases and J by 0 bases, with 4 bases of the junction left unmatched. CDR1 and CDR2 from the germline V gene are SGHTA and FQGNSA. The CDR3 spans 15 residues. CDR3 coding DNA: TGTGCCAGCAGCATGACAGGGGGTATGAACACTGAAGCTTTCTTT. It encodes CASSMTGGMNTEAFF. The full variable domain, with the rest looked up from reference TRBV7-2 and TRBJ1-1, is GAGVSQSPSNKVTEKGKDVELRCDPISGHTALYWYRQSLGQGLEFLIYFQGNSAPDKSGLPSDRFSAERTGGSVSTLTIQRTQQEDSAVYLCASSMTGGMNTEAFFGQGTRLTVV.

The J gene is TRBJ2-2, the V gene TRBV28; 10 bases map to TRBD1. This CDR3 region has 15 residues. Losses at the gene ends were 7 bases for V and 5 bases for J; bases not matched to a gene: 7. From germline, CDR1 is MDHEN and CDR2 SYDVKM. CDR3 amino acids: CASTQDRGKTGELFF. The CDR3 DNA reads as TGTGCCAGCACCCAGGACAGGGGGAAAACCGGGGAGCTGTTTTTT.

The V gene is TRBV4-1, the J gene TRBJ1-6; TRBD1 is a possible D gene (5 bases). This CDR3 is 15 amino acids long. V lost 1 base and J 4 bases, leaving 8 bases between the germline ends. CDR1 is MGHRA and CDR2 is YSYEKL in the germline V gene. CDR3 sequence reads: CASSQGAGYNSPLHF. CDR3 nucleotides: TGCGCCAGCAGCCAAGGGGCAGGGTATAATTCACCCCTCCACTTT.

The gene calls are TRBV27 and TRBJ2-7, with 8 bases fitting TRBD1. This CDR3 is built from 19 residues. With V trimmed by 0 bases and J by 1 base, 14 bases remained unmatched. CDR1 is MNHEY and CDR2 is SMNVEV in the germline V gene (reference sequence). The CDR3 protein is CASSLSGQGKIWGSYEQYF. The CDR3 DNA sequence: TGTGCCAGCAGTTTATCAGGACAGGGAAAGATTTGGGGATCCTACGAGCAGTACTTC.

This chain connects TRBV19 to TRBJ2-1; 7 bases match TRBD2. The germline CDR1 and CDR2 sequences are LNHDA and SQIVND (reference sequence). The CDR3 runs to 14 residues. The J segment lost 9 bases and the V segment lost 5 bases, leaving 10 bases of the junction unmatched. This chain's CDR3 is CASSPVSGGFEQFF. Written as DNA, the CDR3 is TGTGCCAGTAGTCCGGTTTCGGGAGGCTTTGAGCAGTTCTTC.

This clone was recorded a few times. The J gene is TRBJ2-3, the V gene TRBV7-2; 9 bases line up with TRBD1. Trimming cost V 1 base and J 2 bases; bases outside gene matches: 1. Per the germline V gene, CDR1 is SGHTA and CDR2 is FQGNSA. The CDR3 covers 15 residues. CDR3 nucleotides: TGTGCCAGCAGCTTAGACAGGGGGCCCACAGATACGCAGTATTTT. Protein sequence: CASSLDRGPTDTQYF.

This clone was counted a single time. The chain is built from TRBV21-1 and TRBJ2-1; the DNA was not compared with TRBD2, the D call given in the table. TRBV21-1 is annotated as a pseudogene. The CDR3 spans 15 residues. The CDR3 protein is CASSKSGRANNEQFF. The CDR3 DNA is TGTGCCAGCAGCAAGAGCGGGAGGGCCAACAATGAGCAGTTCTTC.

V is TRBV9 and J is TRBJ2-2; D might be TRBD1 (6 bases). Germline CDR1 reads SGDLS; CDR2 reads YYNGEE. The CDR3 spans 13 residues. V lost 5 bases to trimming and J lost 1 base, with 6 bases between them. The CDR3 here is CASRGQNTGELFF. The CDR3 DNA sequence: TGTGCCAGCAGGGGACAGAACACCGGGGAGCTGTTTTTT.

The chain joins TRBV10-3 to TRBJ1-2; D is possibly TRBD1 (5 bases). V lost 9 bases, J lost 4 bases, and 15 bases lay in between. The CDR3 extends over 13 amino acids. Germline CDR1 reads ENHRY; CDR2 reads SYGVKD. CDR3 nucleotides: TGTGCCATTTCGGGGGGAGTATCCTATGGCTACACCTTC. Translation: CAISGGVSYGYTF.

V and J are TRBV28 and TRBJ1-2, with D tentatively TRBD1 (6 bases). Trimming took 1 base from V and 6 from J, leaving 15 bases between them. The V gene's germline CDR1 is MDHEN and CDR2 SYDVKM. The CDR3 runs to 15 residues. The CDR3 reads CASSLLGQWTDGYTF. CDR3 bases: TGTGCCAGCAGTTTATTAGGACAGTGGACGGATGGCTACACCTTC.

V is TRBV7-8 and J is TRBJ2-2; weak D call: TRBD1 (5 bases). The CDR3 is made up of 19 amino acids. Germline CDR1 SGHVS, CDR2 FQNEAQ. The V gene lost 5 bases and the J gene lost 1 base, with 23 bases spanning the gap. CDR3 protein: CASSHSRRQGQGNTGELFF. CDR3 DNA sequence: TGTGCCAGCAGCCACAGCCGCCGGCAAGGGCAGGGGAACACCGGGGAGCTGTTTTTT.

The V gene is TRBV5-1, the J gene TRBJ2-5; 8 positions match TRBD2. CDR3 size: 13 residues. Trimming cost V 3 bases and J 5 bases; bases outside gene matches: 3. The V gene's germline CDR1 is SGHRS and CDR2 YFSETQ. This chain's CDR3 is CASSSTSAETQYF. In DNA, the CDR3 is TGCGCCAGCAGCTCGACTAGCGCGGAGACCCAGTACTTC. Together with reference TRBV5-1 and TRBJ2-5, the CDR3 gives the full variable domain: KAGVTQTPRYLIKTRGQQVTLSCSPISGHRSVSWYQQTPGQGLQFLFEYFSETQRNKGNFPGRFSGRQFSNSRSEMNVSTLELGDSALYLCASSSTSAETQYFGPGTRLLVL.

V gene TRBV11-2 combines with J gene TRBJ1-2; TRBD1 aligns across 8 bases. V shed 4 bases, J shed 5 bases, and the junction held 9 bases outside the gene matches. From germline, CDR1 is SGHAT and CDR2 FQNNGV. The CDR3 spans 15 residues. The CDR3 DNA reads as TGTGCCAGCAGCTCCGCGGGACAGGTCCCGTATGGCTACACCTTC. Protein: CASSSAGQVPYGYTF.

V is TRBV7-9 and J is TRBJ2-2, with D maybe TRBD2 (6 bases). This CDR3 has 14 amino acids. Germline V gene data show CDR1 as SEHNR and CDR2 as FQNEAQ (reference sequence). V lost 11 bases to trimming and J lost 0 bases, with 13 bases between them. In DNA form, the CDR3 reads TGTGCCGGATCGGGACTCTCGAACACCGGGGAGCTGTTTTTT. This codes for CAGSGLSNTGELFF.

The genes are TRBV15 and TRBJ2-5; weak D call: TRBD1 (5 bases). Trimming took off 1 base at V and 3 bases at J, with 9 bases between the two ends. Germline V CDR1 and CDR2: LNHNV, YYDKDF (reference sequence). CDR3 length: 14 amino acids. The CDR3 DNA is TGTGCCACCAGCAGAGTTCGCAGGGAAGAGACCCAGTACTTC. Its translation is CATSRVRREETQYF.

This rearrangement joins TRBV7-2 to TRBJ1-5, with a weak D call TRBD1 (6 bases). The CDR3 totals 14 residues. The germline V and J ends were trimmed by 6 bases and 3 bases, with 12 bases remaining between them. Germline V gene lookup returns CDR1 SGHTA and CDR2 FQGNSA. CDR3 loop: CASSQDSANQPQHF. CDR3 bases: TGTGCCAGCAGTCAGGACAGCGCCAATCAGCCCCAGCATTTT.

V usage is TRBV5-4 and J usage is TRBJ2-2, with TRBD2 matching over 8 bases. Germline CDR1 and CDR2: SGHNT and YYREEE (reference sequence). With V trimmed by 4 bases and J by 3 bases, 8 bases remained unmatched. The CDR3 is 16 amino acids. Here the CDR3 DNA reads TGTGCCAGCAGCCCAGGCTCGGGGGGGCACACCGGGGAGCTGTTTTTT. It yields the protein CASSPGSGGHTGELFF.

The chain carries TRBV28 and TRBJ1-6; D is undetermined. V dropped 5 bases and J dropped 10 bases, with 15 bases sitting between them. Germline loops: CDR1 MDHEN, CDR2 SYDVKM. This CDR3 is built from 14 residues. The DNA for the CDR3 is TGTGCCAGCAGTCAGCAAATCGGGGTCTCACCCCTCCACTTT. It translates to CASSQQIGVSPLHF. Supplemented by reference TRBV28 and TRBJ1-6, the full variable domain reads DVKVTQSSRYLVKRTGEKVFLECVQDMDHENMFWYRQDPGLGLRLIYFSYDVKMKEKGDIPEGYSVSREKKERFSLILESASTNQTSMYLCASSQQIGVSPLHFGNGTRLTVT.

CDR3: CASSLAVGLVANEQFF. CDR3 nucleotide sequence: TGCGCCAGCAGCTTGGCCGTGGGACTAGTGGCCAATGAGCAGTTCTTC. V usage is TRBV5-1 and J usage is TRBJ2-1, with TRBD2 matching over 8 bases. This CDR3 comprises 16 residues. Germline values: CDR1 SGHRS, CDR2 YFSETQ. With 0 bases clipped from V and 6 bases from J, the junction kept 8 bases outside the gene matches. Filled out from reference TRBV5-1 and TRBJ2-1, the complete variable domain reads KAGVTQTPRYLIKTRGQQVTLSCSPISGHRSVSWYQQTPGQGLQFLFEYFSETQRNKGNFPGRFSGRQFSNSRSEMNVSTLELGDSALYLCASSLAVGLVANEQFFGPGTRLTVL.